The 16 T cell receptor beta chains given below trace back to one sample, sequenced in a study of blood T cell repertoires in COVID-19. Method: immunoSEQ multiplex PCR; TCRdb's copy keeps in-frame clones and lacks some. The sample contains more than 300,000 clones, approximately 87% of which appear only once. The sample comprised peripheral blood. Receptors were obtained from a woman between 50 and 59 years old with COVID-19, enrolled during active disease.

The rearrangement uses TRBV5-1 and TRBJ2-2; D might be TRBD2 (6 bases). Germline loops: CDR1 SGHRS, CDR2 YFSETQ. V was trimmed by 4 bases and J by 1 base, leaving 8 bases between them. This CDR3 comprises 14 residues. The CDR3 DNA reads TGCGCCAGCAGCCGGGACTTGAACACCGGGGAGCTGTTTTTT. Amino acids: CASSRDLNTGELFF.

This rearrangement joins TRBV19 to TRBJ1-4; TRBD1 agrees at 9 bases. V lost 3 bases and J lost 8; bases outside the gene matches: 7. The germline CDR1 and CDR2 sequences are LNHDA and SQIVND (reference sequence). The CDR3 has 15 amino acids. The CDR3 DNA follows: TGTGCCAGTAGTATGAGGGGACAGGGAAGGGAAAAACTGTTTTTT. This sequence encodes CASSMRGQGREKLFF.

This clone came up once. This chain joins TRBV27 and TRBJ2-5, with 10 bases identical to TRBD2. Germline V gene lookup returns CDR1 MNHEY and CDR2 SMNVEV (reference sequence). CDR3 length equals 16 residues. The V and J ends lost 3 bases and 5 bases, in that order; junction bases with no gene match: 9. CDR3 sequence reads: CASSFRASGSRETQYF. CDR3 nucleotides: TGTGCCAGCAGTTTCAGGGCTAGCGGGAGTAGGGAGACCCAGTACTTC.

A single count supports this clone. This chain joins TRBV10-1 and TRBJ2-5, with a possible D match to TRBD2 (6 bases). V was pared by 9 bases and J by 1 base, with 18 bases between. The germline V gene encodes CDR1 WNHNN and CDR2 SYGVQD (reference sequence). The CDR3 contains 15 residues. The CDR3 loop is CASRARAGSQETQYF. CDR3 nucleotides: TGCGCCAGTAGAGCTAGAGCGGGCTCCCAAGAGACCCAGTACTTC.

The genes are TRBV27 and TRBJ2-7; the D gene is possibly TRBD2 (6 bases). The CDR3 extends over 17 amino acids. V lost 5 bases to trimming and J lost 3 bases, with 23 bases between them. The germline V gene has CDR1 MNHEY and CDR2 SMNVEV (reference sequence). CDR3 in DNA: TGTGCCAGCAGTCCCGTCTATAGCGGAAGCCAAGACTACGAGCAGTACTTC. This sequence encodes CASSPVYSGSQDYEQYF.

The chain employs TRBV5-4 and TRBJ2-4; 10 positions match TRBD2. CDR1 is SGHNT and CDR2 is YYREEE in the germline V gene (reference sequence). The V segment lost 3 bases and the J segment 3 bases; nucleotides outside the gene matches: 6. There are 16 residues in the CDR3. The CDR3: CASSSKVAGGKNIQYF. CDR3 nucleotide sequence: TGTGCCAGCAGCTCCAAGGTAGCGGGAGGCAAAAACATTCAGTACTTC.

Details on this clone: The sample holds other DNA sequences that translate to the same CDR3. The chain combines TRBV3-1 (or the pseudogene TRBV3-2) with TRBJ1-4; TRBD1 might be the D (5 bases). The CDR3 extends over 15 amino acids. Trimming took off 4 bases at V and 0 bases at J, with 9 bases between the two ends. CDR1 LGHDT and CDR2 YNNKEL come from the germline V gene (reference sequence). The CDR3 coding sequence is TGTGCCAGCAGCCCTCAGGGTGCAACTAATGAAAAACTGTTTTTT. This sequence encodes CASSPQGATNEKLFF.

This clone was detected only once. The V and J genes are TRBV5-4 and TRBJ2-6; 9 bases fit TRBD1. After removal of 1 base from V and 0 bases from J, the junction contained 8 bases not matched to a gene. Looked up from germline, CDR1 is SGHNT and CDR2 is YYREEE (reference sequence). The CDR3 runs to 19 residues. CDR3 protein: CASSLSFGTGYSGANVLTF. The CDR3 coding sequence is TGTGCCAGCAGCTTGAGTTTTGGGACAGGGTACTCTGGGGCCAACGTCCTGACTTTC.

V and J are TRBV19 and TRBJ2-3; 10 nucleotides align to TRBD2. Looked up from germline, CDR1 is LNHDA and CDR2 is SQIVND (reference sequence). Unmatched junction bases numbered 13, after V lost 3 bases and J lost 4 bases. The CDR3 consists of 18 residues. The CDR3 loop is CASSIYVGGLAAPDTQYF. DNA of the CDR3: TGTGCCAGTAGTATTTACGTGGGAGGACTAGCGGCCCCAGATACGCAGTATTTT.

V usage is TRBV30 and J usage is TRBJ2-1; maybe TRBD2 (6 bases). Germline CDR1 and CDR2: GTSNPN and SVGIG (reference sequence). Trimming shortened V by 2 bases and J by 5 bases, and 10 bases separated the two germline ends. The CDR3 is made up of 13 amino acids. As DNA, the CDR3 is TGTGCCTGGAGTCGGACTACAAACAATGAGCAGTTCTTC. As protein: CAWSRTTNNEQFF.

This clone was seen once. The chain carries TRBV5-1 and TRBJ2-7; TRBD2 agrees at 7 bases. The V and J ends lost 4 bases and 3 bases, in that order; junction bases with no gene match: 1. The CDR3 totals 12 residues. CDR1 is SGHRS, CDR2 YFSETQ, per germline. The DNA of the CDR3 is TGCGCCAGCAGCGCGGGGGTCTACGAGCAGTACTTC. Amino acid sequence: CASSAGVYEQYF.

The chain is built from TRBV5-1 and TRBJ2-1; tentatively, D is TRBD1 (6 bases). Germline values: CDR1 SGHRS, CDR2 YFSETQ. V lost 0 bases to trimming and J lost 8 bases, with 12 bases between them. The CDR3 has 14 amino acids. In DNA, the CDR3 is TGCGCCAGCAGCTTGGCCTGGGGGCCAGATGAGCAGTTCTTC. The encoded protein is CASSLAWGPDEQFF.

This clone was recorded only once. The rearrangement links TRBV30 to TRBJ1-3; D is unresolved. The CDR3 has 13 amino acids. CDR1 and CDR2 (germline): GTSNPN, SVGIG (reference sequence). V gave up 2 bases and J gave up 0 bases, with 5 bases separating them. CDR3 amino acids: CAWSKHSGNTIYF. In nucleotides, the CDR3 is TGTGCCTGGAGTAAGCACTCTGGAAACACCATATATTTT.

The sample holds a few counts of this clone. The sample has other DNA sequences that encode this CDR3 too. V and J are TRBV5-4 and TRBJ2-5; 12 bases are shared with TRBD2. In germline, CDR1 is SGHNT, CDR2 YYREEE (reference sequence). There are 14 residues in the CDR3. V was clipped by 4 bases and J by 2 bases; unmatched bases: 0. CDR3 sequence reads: CASSLAGGQETQYF. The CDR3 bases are TGTGCCAGCAGCCTAGCGGGAGGGCAAGAGACCCAGTACTTC.

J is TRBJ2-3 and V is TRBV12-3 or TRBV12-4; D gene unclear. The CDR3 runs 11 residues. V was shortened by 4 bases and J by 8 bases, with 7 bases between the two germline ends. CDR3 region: CASSYGGTQYF. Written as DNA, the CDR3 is TGTGCCAGCAGTTACGGCGGTACGCAGTATTTT.

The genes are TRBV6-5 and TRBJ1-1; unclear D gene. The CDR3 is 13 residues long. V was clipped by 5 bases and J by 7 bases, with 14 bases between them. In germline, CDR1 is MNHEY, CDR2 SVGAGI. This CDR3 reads CASSHDDRLEAFF. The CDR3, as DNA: TGTGCCAGCAGTCACGACGATCGACTTGAAGCTTTCTTT.